The 31 T cell receptor beta chains listed next were all sequenced from one sample in a study of CD8 T cell repertoires and HIV-1 epitope variants. No antigen has been assigned to these receptors. The protocol was immunoSEQ multiplex PCR, while the TCRdb copy is restricted to in-frame clones and leaves out a portion. Here the sample spans roughly 2,000 clones, about two thirds being singletons. Sequencing was done on a sample of cultured CD8+ T cells derived from PBMCs. These receptors all stem from a male donor with HIV.

The J gene is TRBJ2-6, the V gene TRBV7-2; the match to TRBD1 covers 10 bases. Germline CDR1 reads SGHTA; CDR2 reads FQGNSA. This CDR3 has 14 amino acids. V lost 5 bases to trimming and J lost 19 bases; unmatched junction nucleotides: 14. DNA of the CDR3: TGTGCCAGCAGCCAAGGTCGGCGGACAGGGGGGTTTACTTTC. This gives the protein CASSQGRRTGGFTF.

This chain connects TRBV28 to TRBJ1-1; D not resolved. Germline CDR1 is MDHEN and CDR2 is SYDVKM. V lost 6 bases to trimming and J lost 3 bases, with 11 bases between them. This CDR3 is 13 amino acids long. CDR3: CASSPSGYTEAFF. CDR3 bases: TGTGCCAGCAGCCCCTCTGGGTACACTGAAGCTTTCTTT. The full variable domain, its missing parts supplied by reference TRBV28 and TRBJ1-1, is DVKVTQSSRYLVKRTGEKVFLECVQDMDHENMFWYRQDPGLGLRLIYFSYDVKMKEKGDIPEGYSVSREKKERFSLILESASTNQTSMYLCASSPSGYTEAFFGQGTRLTVV.

The chain uses TRBV5-4 and TRBJ1-6; TRBD1 aligns across 7 bases. Looked up from germline, CDR1 is SGHNT and CDR2 is YYREEE (reference sequence). This CDR3 spans 14 amino acids. Losses at the gene ends were 0 bases for V and 11 bases for J; bases not matched to a gene: 5. The CDR3 loop is CASSLGRGLTPLHF. The CDR3 nucleotides read TGTGCCAGCAGCTTGGGGAGGGGGCTAACACCCCTCCACTTT.

The chain links TRBV4-2 to TRBJ2-1; 7 nucleotides align to TRBD1. The CDR3 length is 13 residues. With 0 bases clipped from V and 7 bases from J, the junction kept 0 bases outside the gene matches. CDR1 is LGHNA and CDR2 is YNFKEQ in the germline V gene. Here the CDR3 DNA reads TGTGCCAGCAGCCAAGAACAGGGGAATGAGCAGTTCTTC. Protein: CASSQEQGNEQFF.

The table lists this clone with a few counts. The chain links TRBV15 to TRBJ1-1; 7 nucleotides match TRBD1. V was pared by 4 bases and J by 7 bases, with 12 bases of the junction left unmatched. Germline values: CDR1 LNHNV, CDR2 YYDKDF (reference sequence). The CDR3 has 15 amino acids. Written as DNA, the CDR3 is TGTGCCACCAGCAAAAGAGAGATAGGGACAGTTGAAGCTTTCTTT. As protein: CATSKREIGTVEAFF.

The rearrangement joins TRBV19 to TRBJ2-5; tentatively, D is TRBD1 or TRBD2 (5 bases each). The CDR3 sequence is 18 residues long. Trimming shortened V by 5 bases and J by 2 bases, and 24 bases separated the two germline ends. CDR1 and CDR2 from the germline V gene are LNHDA and SQIVND (reference sequence). CDR3 sequence: CASSLRDVGDLYQETQYF. The CDR3 nucleotides are TGTGCCAGTAGTCTCCGGGACGTCGGAGATTTGTATCAAGAGACCCAGTACTTC.

This clone was counted only a few times. The genes are TRBV2 and TRBJ2-1; 8 positions match TRBD2. This CDR3 is 14 amino acids long. The V and J ends lost 6 bases and 8 bases, in that order; junction bases with no gene match: 9. From germline, CDR1 is SNHLY and CDR2 FYNNEI. The CDR3 loop reads CASSNSGMNDEQFF. DNA for the CDR3: TGTGCCAGCAGCAATAGCGGGATGAACGATGAGCAGTTCTTC.

This chain connects TRBV7-2 to TRBJ1-1; D possibly corresponds to TRBD1 (6 bases). Trimming cost V 2 bases and J 3 bases, with 19 bases left between them. CDR1 and CDR2 (germline): SGHTA, FQGNSA. This CDR3 has 17 residues. CDR3 nucleotides: TGTGCCAGCAGCTTACACGGTCCGGGGGCGGGTGACACTGAAGCTTTCTTT. Amino acids: CASSLHGPGAGDTEAFF.

The chain carries TRBV5-5 and TRBJ1-1, with D uncertain. There are 14 residues in the CDR3. The V gene lost 4 bases and the J gene lost 1 base, with 11 bases spanning the gap. The V gene's germline CDR1 is SGHKS and CDR2 YYEKEE (reference sequence). The CDR3 DNA follows: TGTGCCAGCAGCCGGGTGCGGGGGAACACTGAAGCTTTCTTT. It encodes CASSRVRGNTEAFF.

The chain is built from TRBV7-2 and TRBJ2-7, with 9 bases matching TRBD1. V shed 5 bases, J shed 2 bases, and the junction held 7 bases outside the gene matches. The germline CDR1 and CDR2 sequences are SGHTA and FQGNSA. The CDR3 covers 15 residues. Here the CDR3 reads CASSRTGDFTYEQYF. CDR3 bases: TGTGCCAGCAGCCGGACAGGGGACTTTACCTACGAGCAGTACTTC.

The V gene is TRBV6-5, the J gene TRBJ2-1, with a tentative D call TRBD1 (7 bases). The CDR3 totals 14 residues. The ends were cut back, 7 bases at V and 6 bases at J, with 16 bases in the middle. CDR1 is MNHEY, CDR2 SVGAGI, per germline. The CDR3 here is CASTDREVGNEQFF. As DNA, the CDR3 is TGTGCCAGCACCGACAGGGAGGTCGGCAATGAGCAGTTCTTC.

The rearrangement links TRBV19 to TRBJ1-5, with D perhaps matching TRBD1 (6 bases). V lost 5 bases to trimming and J lost 2 bases, with 10 bases between them. Looked up from germline, CDR1 is LNHDA and CDR2 is SQIVND (reference sequence). This CDR3 is 14 amino acids long. The CDR3 coding sequence is TGTGCCAGTAGTTCGGACAGCCGCAATCAGCCCCAGCATTTT. Protein: CASSSDSRNQPQHF.

The chain is built from TRBV6-5 and TRBJ2-5, with D uncertain. Per the germline V gene, CDR1 is MNHEY and CDR2 is SVGAGI. The CDR3 consists of 15 residues. V was cut by 0 bases and J by 1 base, with 9 bases left in between. Here the CDR3 DNA reads TGTGCCAGCAGTTACTCCGTAATTCTCCAAGAGACCCAGTACTTC. It codes for CASSYSVILQETQYF.

The chain couples TRBV19 to TRBJ2-3; 9 bases fit TRBD2. Trimming removed 1 base from V and 5 bases from J; junction bases left unmatched: 4. The CDR3 loop spans 15 amino acids. Germline V gene sequence: CDR1 LNHDA, CDR2 SQIVND (reference sequence). Here the CDR3 reads CASSIVAGAVDTQYF. The CDR3 nucleotides are TGTGCCAGTAGTATAGTAGCGGGAGCAGTAGATACGCAGTATTTT.

A single count supports this clone. The J gene is TRBJ2-3, the V gene TRBV29-1; 8 nucleotides align to TRBD2. CDR1 is SQVTM and CDR2 is ANQGSEA in the germline V gene. This CDR3 has 12 residues. The V gene end was trimmed by 7 bases and the J gene end by 2 bases; junction bases not matched to a gene: 2. The CDR3, as DNA: TGCAGCGCGGGGGGGCTCACAGATACGCAGTATTTT. Translation gives CSAGGLTDTQYF.

The chain uses TRBV5-1 and TRBJ2-5, with 8 bases aligning to TRBD2. CDR1 and CDR2 (germline): SGHRS, YFSETQ. The CDR3 has 15 residues. Trimming removed 0 bases from V and 5 bases from J; junction bases left unmatched: 6. CDR3 amino acids: CASSLAGAGGETQYF. Here the CDR3 DNA reads TGCGCCAGCAGCTTGGCGGGTGCGGGAGGTGAGACCCAGTACTTC. Drawing the rest from reference TRBV5-1 and TRBJ2-5, the complete variable domain is KAGVTQTPRYLIKTRGQQVTLSCSPISGHRSVSWYQQTPGQGLQFLFEYFSETQRNKGNFPGRFSGRQFSNSRSEMNVSTLELGDSALYLCASSLAGAGGETQYFGPGTRLLVL.

This sequence joins TRBV5-8 and TRBJ1-5; D is unresolved. Deletions cut 1 base from V and 3 bases from J, with 8 bases between. The germline gives CDR1 SGHTS, CDR2 YDEGEE. The CDR3 is made up of 14 amino acids. CDR3 sequence: CASSLYTSNQPQHF. CDR3 nucleotide sequence: TGTGCCAGCAGCTTGTATACGTCCAATCAGCCCCAGCATTTT.

V usage is TRBV6-1 and J usage is TRBJ1-5; perhaps TRBD1 as D (5 bases). V lost 1 base and J lost 3, with 10 bases in between. Germline CDR1 reads MNHNS; CDR2 reads SASEGT. The CDR3 consists of 15 residues. The CDR3 nucleotides read TGTGCCAGCAGTGAAGAGGGGCCAGTCAATCAGCCCCAGCATTTT. Protein sequence: CASSEEGPVNQPQHF.

The chain has TRBV7-9 and TRBJ2-7; D is undetermined. The germline V gene has CDR1 SEHNR and CDR2 FQNEAQ (reference sequence). The ends were cut back, 5 bases at V and 0 bases at J, with 8 bases in the middle. CDR3 length: 13 amino acids. The CDR3 here is CASSAGDSYEQYF. CDR3 coding DNA: TGTGCCAGCAGCGCTGGGGACTCCTACGAGCAGTACTTC.

The rearrangement joins TRBV19 to TRBJ1-2, with 9 bases that match TRBD1. The germline V gene has CDR1 LNHDA and CDR2 SQIVND (reference sequence). The V segment lost 5 bases and the J segment 3 bases; nucleotides outside the gene matches: 10. This CDR3 contains 16 residues. This chain's CDR3 is CASSPTPGTGYYGYTF. As DNA, the CDR3 is TGTGCCAGTAGTCCCACCCCCGGGACAGGGTACTATGGCTACACCTTC.

The genes are TRBV5-1 and TRBJ2-3; 14 positions agree with TRBD2. Unmatched junction bases numbered 8, after V lost 4 bases and J lost 4 bases. Germline V gene sequence: CDR1 SGHRS, CDR2 YFSETQ. This CDR3 spans 17 amino acids. DNA of the CDR3: TGCGCCAGCAGCGCACGACTAGCGGGAGGGGCCCCAGATACGCAGTATTTT. Protein: CASSARLAGGAPDTQYF.

This chain joins TRBV7-7 and TRBJ2-3; D is ambiguous. Germline assignment: CDR1 SSHAT and CDR2 FNYEAQ (reference sequence). Trimming took off 5 bases at V and 0 bases at J, with 9 bases between the two ends. CDR3 length: 14 residues. The DNA of the CDR3 is TGTGCCAGCAGCCCAGACGGAAGCACAGATACGCAGTATTTT. It encodes CASSPDGSTDTQYF.

V gene TRBV5-6 combines with J gene TRBJ2-3; perhaps D is TRBD1 or TRBD2 (5 bases each). Between the trimmed V and J ends, which lost 4 bases and 2 bases, there was a span of 14 bases. Germline V lookup: CDR1 SGHDT, CDR2 YYEEEE. This CDR3 is built from 15 residues. The DNA of the CDR3 is TGTGCCAGCAGCCCAATTCGGGACCCCACAGATACGCAGTATTTT. It is translated as CASSPIRDPTDTQYF.

The genes are TRBV4-1 and TRBJ2-7, with D possibly TRBD1 on 5 matching bases. This CDR3 has 14 residues. V was pared by 3 bases and J by 6 bases, with 15 bases between. Looked up from germline, CDR1 is MGHRA and CDR2 is YSYEKL. DNA for the CDR3: TGCGCCAGCAGCCAGGAGACAGCGCCTACCGAGCAGTACTTC. Amino acid sequence: CASSQETAPTEQYF.

The V gene is TRBV29-1, the J gene TRBJ2-5, with D possibly matching TRBD2 (6 bases). The CDR3 has 16 residues. Germline V CDR1 and CDR2: SQVTM, ANQGSEA. V was clipped by 2 bases and J by 2 bases, with 18 bases between them. The CDR3 sequence: CSVEWVSGNLQETQYF. CDR3 coding DNA: TGCAGCGTTGAATGGGTTAGCGGAAACCTGCAAGAGACCCAGTACTTC.

The rearrangement joins TRBV19 to TRBJ2-7; D may correspond to TRBD1 or TRBD2 (6 bases each). CDR3 length: 16 amino acids. The V end was cut by 9 bases, the J end by 2 bases, with 23 bases between. Germline V gene lookup returns CDR1 LNHDA and CDR2 SQIVND (reference sequence). As DNA, the CDR3 is TGTGCCAGCCCCTGGGGGGAACACAGGGATCCCTACGAGCAGTACTTC. It is translated as CASPWGEHRDPYEQYF.

The chain couples TRBV5-8 to TRBJ1-1; no reliable D call. CDR1 is SGHTS and CDR2 is YDEGEE in the germline V gene. This CDR3 is built from 12 residues. V was clipped by 3 bases and J by 8 bases, with 11 bases between them. This CDR3 reads CASSSWTREAFF. The CDR3 DNA reads as TGTGCCAGCAGCTCCTGGACTCGAGAAGCTTTCTTT.

The genes are TRBV7-6 and TRBJ1-4; 12 nucleotides agree with TRBD1. This CDR3 spans 17 amino acids. With V trimmed by 5 bases and J by 1 base, 5 bases remained unmatched. Germline V gene lookup returns CDR1 SGHVS and CDR2 FNYEAQ. The CDR3 region has the DNA TGTGCCAGCAGCCCGGGGACAGGGGGCTTAACTAATGAAAAACTGTTTTTT. As protein: CASSPGTGGLTNEKLFF.

This sequence joins TRBV6-5 and TRBJ2-7, with 9 positions matching TRBD1. This CDR3 has 14 amino acids. The J segment lost 0 bases and the V segment lost 6 bases, leaving 3 bases of the junction unmatched. The germline V gene encodes CDR1 MNHEY and CDR2 SVGAGI. CDR3 in amino acids: CASRQGASSYEQYF. The CDR3 DNA reads as TGTGCCAGCAGACAGGGGGCTTCCTCCTACGAGCAGTACTTC.

This chain uses TRBV27 with TRBJ2-1; D is perhaps TRBD1 (6 bases). V was cut by 0 bases and J by 7 bases, with 10 bases left in between. The CDR3 length is 14 residues. Germline CDR1 is MNHEY and CDR2 is SMNVEV (reference sequence). The chain's CDR3 is CASSLSNQGNEQFF. CDR3 DNA sequence: TGTGCCAGCAGTTTATCGAATCAGGGGAATGAGCAGTTCTTC.

V usage is TRBV28 and J usage is TRBJ2-7, with D tentatively TRBD1 (6 bases). Germline CDR1 and CDR2: MDHEN and SYDVKM. Between the trimmed V and J ends, which lost 6 bases and 3 bases, there was a span of 12 bases. There are 13 residues in the CDR3. CDR3: CASSPPDSYEQYF. Here the CDR3 DNA reads TGTGCCAGCAGCCCCCCGGACAGCTACGAGCAGTACTTC.